Shown below are 26 T cell receptor beta chains from a single sample sequenced in a study of blood T cell repertoires in COVID-19. Data came from immunoSEQ multiplex PCR; TCRdb stores just in-frame clones and leaves some out. Counted here are a few hundred thousand clones, over 75% occurring once; the ten biggest clones make up 2% to 2.5%. The sample consisted of PBMCs or T cells enriched from blood (not recorded which). The receptors were gathered from a woman under 30 who had recovered from COVID-19.

The chain links TRBV19 to TRBJ1-4; maybe TRBD1 (6 bases). This CDR3 spans 15 amino acids. Germline CDR1 reads LNHDA; CDR2 reads SQIVND (reference sequence). V shed 1 base and J shed 8 bases, with 14 bases lying between them. The CDR3 is CASSIGGQSGEKLFF. CDR3 DNA: TGTGCCAGTAGTATAGGAGGACAGTCAGGGGAAAAACTGTTTTTT.

This chain uses TRBV27 with TRBJ1-6; D unresolved. The CDR3 runs 13 residues. Germline assignment: CDR1 MNHEY and CDR2 SMNVEV (reference sequence). V lost 0 bases to trimming and J lost 11 bases, with 8 bases between them. CDR3 protein: CASSLSNGTPLHF. CDR3 in DNA: TGTGCCAGCAGTTTATCGAACGGGACACCCCTCCACTTT.

The chain carries TRBV5-4 and TRBJ1-1, with D possibly TRBD1 on 6 matching bases. V lost 3 bases to trimming and J lost 8 bases, with 8 bases between them. The germline CDR1 and CDR2 sequences are SGHNT and YYREEE (reference sequence). This CDR3 is built from 11 residues. CDR3: CASSSQGEAFF. The CDR3 nucleotides are TGTGCCAGCAGCTCCCAGGGGGAAGCTTTCTTT.

V gene TRBV12-3 or TRBV12-4 combines with J gene TRBJ1-1; D not certain. Trimming pared 3 bases from V and 2 bases from J, leaving 7 bases between. The CDR3 is 13 residues long. The CDR3 sequence is CASSLAANTEAFF. The CDR3 DNA sequence: TGTGCCAGCAGTTTGGCGGCCAACACTGAAGCTTTCTTT.

The CDR3 sequence: CASSTRGGGNSPLHF. Here the CDR3 DNA reads TGTGCCAGCAGCACCCGGGGAGGAGGCAATTCACCCCTCCACTTT. The chain recombines TRBV5-4 with TRBJ1-6; D ambiguous. This CDR3 is built from 15 residues. Germline assignment: CDR1 SGHNT and CDR2 YYREEE (reference sequence). The germline V and J ends were trimmed by 4 bases and 7 bases, with 15 bases remaining between them.

This clone has just one count. This chain joins TRBV7-6 and TRBJ1-2; 7 nucleotides match TRBD1. V shed 5 bases, J shed 8 bases, and the junction held 14 bases outside the gene matches. The germline CDR1 and CDR2 sequences are SGHVS and FNYEAQ. There are 15 residues in the CDR3. As DNA, the CDR3 is TGTGCCAGCAGCCACGATCAGACAGGGAGTCAAGGCTACACCTTC. Translating it yields CASSHDQTGSQGYTF.

This clone was seen only once. This chain connects TRBV29-1 to TRBJ1-1; D gene unclear. V was clipped by 4 bases and J by 5 bases, with 17 bases between them. This CDR3 is built from 14 residues. Per germline, CDR1 SQVTM and CDR2 ANQGSEA. The CDR3 DNA reads TGCAGCGTTGTTTCCGCGGGTTCTGGTACTGAAGCTTTCTTT. As protein: CSVVSAGSGTEAFF. The full variable domain, completed using reference TRBV29-1 and TRBJ1-1, is SAVISQKPSRDICQRGTSLTIQCQVDSQVTMMFWYRQQPGQSLTLIATANQGSEATYESGFVIDKFPISRPNLTFSTLTVSNMSPEDSSIYLCSVVSAGSGTEAFFGQGTRLTVV.

This sequence joins TRBV30 and TRBJ1-1; 7 bases fit TRBD1. The CDR3 has 14 residues. Germline-derived CDR1 and CDR2 are GTSNPN and SVGIG (reference sequence). Trimming at V came to 3 bases and at J to 3 bases, leaving 7 bases not matched to a gene. This chain's CDR3 is CAWRRIGGDTEAFF. For the CDR3, the DNA is TGTGCCTGGAGGAGGATAGGGGGCGACACTGAAGCTTTCTTT. The full variable domain, completed using reference TRBV30 and TRBJ1-1, is SQTIHQWPATLVQPVGSPLSLECTVEGTSNPNLYWYRQAAGRGLQLLFYSVGIGQISSEVPQNLSASRPQDRQFILSSKKLLLSDSGFYLCAWRRIGGDTEAFFGQGTRLTVV.

This chain uses TRBV28 with TRBJ2-4; D is ambiguous. From germline, CDR1 is MDHEN and CDR2 SYDVKM. Trimming left V 5 bases short and J 0 bases short, with 2 bases between. This CDR3 comprises 12 residues. CDR3 sequence reads: CASSLAKNIQYF. In DNA form, the CDR3 reads TGTGCCAGCAGTCTAGCCAAAAACATTCAGTACTTC.

The CDR3 DNA reads as TGTGCCTGGAGTGAAGCGGGGGGGCATGAGCAGTACTTC. Protein sequence: CAWSEAGGHEQYF. The chain employs TRBV30 and TRBJ2-7; 10 bases line up with TRBD2. V lost 1 base to trimming and J lost 7 bases; unmatched junction nucleotides: 4. Germline CDR1 GTSNPN, CDR2 SVGIG (reference sequence). The CDR3 runs to 13 residues.

CDR3 protein: CASSFRGSYEQYF. The CDR3 DNA follows: TGTGCCAGCAGCTTCAGGGGGTCCTACGAGCAGTACTTC. J is TRBJ2-7 and V is TRBV12-3 or TRBV12-4, with 7 bases identical to TRBD1. The CDR3 spans 13 residues. Trimming took 6 bases from V and 1 from J; bases not matched to a gene: 3.

The chain has TRBV5-1 and TRBJ2-7; no clear D. With 2 bases removed from V and 3 bases from J, the gap between germline ends came to 12 bases. Germline V gene lookup returns CDR1 SGHRS and CDR2 YFSETQ. This CDR3 is 14 amino acids long. In DNA, the CDR3 is TGCGCCAGCAGCTTTGCCCCAGCAGGCTACGAGCAGTACTTC. Encoded protein: CASSFAPAGYEQYF.

The table lists this clone with a count of one. The V call is TRBV11-1, the J call TRBJ1-1, with no clear D. Trimming took 5 bases from V and 1 from J, leaving 8 bases between them. This CDR3 has 13 residues. From germline, CDR1 is SGHAT and CDR2 FQDESV (reference sequence). CDR3 bases: TGTGCCAGCAGCCTACGAGGGAACACTGAAGCTTTCTTT. Its translation is CASSLRGNTEAFF.

J is TRBJ1-5 and V is TRBV4-1; TRBD1 is a possible D gene (6 bases). Trimming took 4 bases from V and 2 from J, leaving 15 bases between them. Germline assignment: CDR1 MGHRA and CDR2 YSYEKL. The CDR3 covers 16 residues. As DNA, the CDR3 is TGCGCCAGCAGCCCATACAGGGAAGGTGGCAATCAGCCCCAGCATTTT. Its protein is CASSPYREGGNQPQHF.

The genes are TRBV11-2 and TRBJ1-3, with D unresolved. The germline V and J ends were trimmed by 2 bases and 0 bases, with 14 bases remaining between them. The CDR3 totals 17 residues. CDR1 and CDR2 (germline): SGHAT, FQNNGV. The CDR3 DNA follows: TGTGCCAGCAGCTTAAACCAGCAGGTGGTCTCTGGAAACACCATATATTTT. It specifies CASSLNQQVVSGNTIYF.

The chain combines TRBV27 with TRBJ2-5, with TRBD1 matching 8 bases. V shed 5 bases and J 5 bases; nucleotides not matched to a gene: 7. Per germline, CDR1 MNHEY and CDR2 SMNVEV (reference sequence). This CDR3 comprises 14 residues. CDR3 sequence: CASSPRQGMETQYF. The CDR3 DNA reads as TGTGCCAGCAGTCCCCGACAGGGGATGGAGACCCAGTACTTC.

The chain couples TRBV4-2 to TRBJ2-4; TRBD2 matches at 8 bases. Germline CDR1 is LGHNA and CDR2 is YNFKEQ. J lost 0 bases, V lost 1 base, and 2 bases had no gene match. This CDR3 has 16 amino acids. This CDR3 reads CASSQAGGVAKNIQYF. The CDR3 region has the DNA TGTGCCAGCAGCCAAGCCGGGGGGGTAGCCAAAAACATTCAGTACTTC.

The CDR3: CASSKVVWLAGEYSYEQYF. CDR3 nucleotides: TGTGCCAGCAGCAAAGTGGTATGGCTAGCGGGGGAGTACTCCTACGAGCAGTACTTC. The chain couples TRBV21-1 to TRBJ2-7; the D call TRBD2 from the table was never checked on the DNA. TRBV21-1 is described as a pseudogene. CDR3 length: 19 amino acids.

The genes are TRBV24-1 and TRBJ2-5; TRBD1 matches 7 bases. The junction had 11 bases not matched to a gene; V was cut back by 2 bases and J by 6 bases. The CDR3 contains 16 residues. In germline, CDR1 is KGHDR, CDR2 SFDVKD. The CDR3 spells CATSDSVGGAEKTQYF. The CDR3 DNA sequence: TGTGCCACCAGTGATTCGGTAGGGGGCGCGGAAAAGACCCAGTACTTC.

The chain carries TRBV28 and TRBJ2-3; TRBD1 matches 8 bases. With 7 bases clipped from V and 5 bases from J, the junction kept 5 bases outside the gene matches. This CDR3 is built from 13 residues. Germline CDR1 is MDHEN and CDR2 is SYDVKM. DNA for the CDR3: TGTGCCAGCATGGACAGGGCTAGAGATACGCAGTATTTT. Amino acids: CASMDRARDTQYF.

The chain has TRBV19 and TRBJ2-1; 12 nucleotides align to TRBD1. The CDR3 extends over 15 amino acids. Germline V lookup: CDR1 LNHDA, CDR2 SQIVND (reference sequence). V lost 7 bases, J lost 4 bases, and 5 bases stayed unmatched. CDR3 loop: CASTRDRGLYNEQFF. The CDR3 nucleotides read TGTGCCAGTACCCGGGACAGGGGGCTGTACAATGAGCAGTTCTTC.

This clone has just one count. The chain employs TRBV5-1 and TRBJ1-2, with TRBD1 matching 9 bases. Trimming removed 4 bases from V and 0 bases from J; junction bases left unmatched: 7. The CDR3 spans 16 residues. CDR1 is SGHRS and CDR2 is YFSETQ in the germline V gene. The CDR3 here is CASSPGTGLANYGYTF. DNA for the CDR3: TGCGCCAGCAGCCCCGGGACAGGGCTCGCTAACTATGGCTACACCTTC.

This chain connects TRBV18 to TRBJ2-3; 7 bases are a match to TRBD1. The V gene's germline CDR1 is KGHSH and CDR2 LQKENI. CDR3 size: 14 residues. V lost 5 bases and J lost 4; bases outside the gene matches: 6. The CDR3 sequence is CASSLQGLADTQYF. As DNA, the CDR3 is TGTGCCAGCTCATTACAGGGGTTGGCAGATACGCAGTATTTT.

This chain links TRBV29-1 with TRBJ1-1; tentative D call: TRBD1 (5 bases). Germline values: CDR1 SQVTM, CDR2 ANQGSEA. The CDR3 runs 11 residues. V dropped 3 bases and J dropped 12 bases, with 14 bases sitting between them. DNA for the CDR3: TGCAGCGTTGATCAGGGTGAAACGACTTTCTTT. This codes for CSVDQGETTFF. The full variable domain, its missing parts supplied by reference TRBV29-1 and TRBJ1-1, is SAVISQKPSRDICQRGTSLTIQCQVDSQVTMMFWYRQQPGQSLTLIATANQGSEATYESGFVIDKFPISRPNLTFSTLTVSNMSPEDSSIYLCSVDQGETTFFGQGTRLTVV.

This clone was detected only once. This chain connects TRBV2 to TRBJ1-5; 10 bases agree with TRBD1. V trimming: 6 bases; J trimming: 6 bases; junction bases outside the gene matches: 8. The CDR3 runs to 15 residues. Germline CDR1 reads SNHLY; CDR2 reads FYNNEI. The CDR3 DNA reads as TGTGCCAGCAGACCCGACAGGGGGCTTTTTCAGCCCCAGCATTTT. Residues: CASRPDRGLFQPQHF. Drawing the rest from reference TRBV2 and TRBJ1-5, the complete variable domain is EPEVTQTPSHQVTQMGQEVILRCVPISNHLYFYWYRQILGQKVEFLVSFYNNEISEKSEIFDDQFSVERPDGSNFTLKIRSTKLEDSAMYFCASRPDRGLFQPQHFGDGTRLSIL.

The chain combines TRBV15 with TRBJ1-1, with D hard to call. Germline CDR1 and CDR2: LNHNV and YYDKDF (reference sequence). Trimming stripped 1 base from V and 3 bases from J, with 9 bases between. The CDR3 spans 14 residues. CDR3 in DNA: TGTGCCACCAGCAGAGTTAGGAGGGACACTGAAGCTTTCTTT. Translating it yields CATSRVRRDTEAFF. Using reference TRBV15 and TRBJ1-1 for the parts outside the CDR3, the full variable domain is DAMVIQNPRYQVTQFGKPVTLSCSQTLNHNVMYWYQQKSSQAPKLLFHYYDKDFNNEADTPDNFQSRRPNTSFCFLDIRSPGLGDTAMYLCATSRVRRDTEAFFGQGTRLTVV.